The clone carrying this T cell receptor beta chain was seen a handful of times. Its antigen is not identified. The sample comes from a study of T cells after yellow fever vaccination. Study results and caveats: Repertoires sorted by FACS could include abundant clonotypes that are contaminants from the bulk population. A weaker but faster secondary response was observed, peaking on day 5 versus 15.

TCRdb re-analysed the 5' RACE reads in MiXCR, keeping a single row per CDR3 protein. The repertoire holds 80,000 to 100,000 distinct CDR3 sequences, with roughly 5.2% as singletons. Germline V gives CDR1 SEHNR, CDR2 FQNEAQ (reference sequence). V was shortened by 5 bases and J by 6 bases, with 13 bases between the two germline ends. The CDR3 is 13 amino acids. The chain is built from TRBV7-9 and TRBJ1-1, with unresolved D. This sequence originates from a man younger than 35 who received the YFV17D yellow fever vaccine. Here the sequenced sample was CD8+ T cells sorted from PBMCs, taken 10 days after the yellow fever booster vaccination. CDR3 in amino acids: CASSPISTPEAFF. The CDR3 nucleotides read TGTGCCAGCAGCCCTATTAGTACCCCTGAAGCTTTCTTT.